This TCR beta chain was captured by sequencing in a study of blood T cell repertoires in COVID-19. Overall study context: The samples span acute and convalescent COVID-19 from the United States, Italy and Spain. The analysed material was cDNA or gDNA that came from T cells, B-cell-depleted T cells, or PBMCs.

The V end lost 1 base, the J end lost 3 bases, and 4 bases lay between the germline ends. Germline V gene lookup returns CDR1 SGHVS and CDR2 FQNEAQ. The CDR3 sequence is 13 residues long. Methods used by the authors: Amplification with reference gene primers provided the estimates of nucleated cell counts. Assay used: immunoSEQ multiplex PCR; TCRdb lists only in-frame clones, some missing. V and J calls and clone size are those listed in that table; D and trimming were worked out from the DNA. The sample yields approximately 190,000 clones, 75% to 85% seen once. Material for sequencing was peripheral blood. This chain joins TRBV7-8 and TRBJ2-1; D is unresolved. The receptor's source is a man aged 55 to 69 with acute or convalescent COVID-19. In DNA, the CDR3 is TGTGCCAGCAGCTTAGGTAGCTACAATGAGCAGTTCTTC. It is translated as CASSLGSYNEQFF.